This T cell receptor (beta chain) came from a study of cytomegalovirus exposure and HLA in healthy donors. General study results and limits: No immune exposure information besides CMV serostatus was available. At a 0.05 false discovery rate, a later analysis found roughly 17,000 TCR beta sequences to be associated with HLA alleles. Earlier analysis found most TCR beta V segments productive about 90% or about 30% of the time. TCR beta chain V- and J-gene trimming was linked, in a later analysis, to a missense variant in DCLRE1C.

The CDR3 length is 14 residues. Germline V CDR1 and CDR2: KGHSH, LQKENI. Deletions cut 5 bases from V and 5 bases from J, with 13 bases between. Comment on this clone: The antigen is unknown.

It was with 60 Vbeta and 13 Jbeta primers that the PCR ran. The data were produced by immunoSEQ multiplex PCR, yet TCRdb's version contains in-frame clones alone and is incomplete. The sample contains fewer than 250,000 clones, roughly three quarters of which appear only once. This rearrangement joins TRBV18 to TRBJ2-1, with D unclear. The source is a woman in her fifties or sixties in good health and CMV-seronegative. The source material was PBMCs. The CDR3 is CASSYFLQNNEQFF. For the CDR3, the DNA is TGTGCCAGCTCATATTTCCTACAGAACAATGAGCAGTTCTTC.